The 11 T cell receptor beta chains below come from one sample, sequenced in a study of T cells in Graves' hyperthyroidism and ophthalmopathy. TCR beta CDR3 regions were amplified from RNA transcripts. The primer set for the first-round RT-PCR of the TCR CDR3 was HTBI. Using its own MiXCR run on the multiplex PCR reads, TCRdb lists one record per CDR3 protein. This sample has approximately 400,000 distinct CDR3 sequences; less than 20% occur once, and the top ten carry 40%. Specimen: blood. All receptors derive from a man aged 18 to 35 with Graves' ophthalmopathy.

In DNA form, the CDR3 reads TGTGCCAGCCAGTACCGGGACAGGGGTAGTTCACCCCTCCACTTT. Translated, it gives CASQYRDRGSSPLHF. This chain connects TRBV12-3 or TRBV12-4 to TRBJ1-6; TRBD1 matches 10 bases. CDR3 size: 15 residues. After removal of 8 bases from V and 9 bases from J, the junction contained 10 bases not matched to a gene.

This clonotype appeared a few times. V gene TRBV15 combines with J gene TRBJ1-1; perhaps TRBD1 as D (5 bases). The V end lost 1 base, the J end lost 1 base, and 10 bases lay between the germline ends. Germline loops: CDR1 LNHNV, CDR2 YYDKDF (reference sequence). The CDR3 runs 15 residues. CDR3 protein: CATSRGGRENTEAFF. Here the CDR3 DNA reads TGTGCCACCAGCAGAGGGGGACGGGAGAACACTGAAGCTTTCTTT.

There are many counts of this clonotype. The V call is TRBV12-3 or TRBV12-4, the J call TRBJ2-7; D not resolved. V was clipped by 8 bases and J by 2 bases, with 7 bases between them. The CDR3 has 11 residues. The CDR3 sequence: CASAETYEQYF. Written as DNA, the CDR3 is TGTGCCAGCGCGGAAACCTACGAGCAGTACTTC.

There are many counts of this clonotype. This rearrangement joins TRBV12-3 or TRBV12-4 to TRBJ2-1; a possible D gene is TRBD2 (5 bases). CDR3 size: 12 residues. V lost 8 bases and J lost 10, with 15 bases in between. The DNA for the CDR3 is TGTGCCAGCCGACCGCCTTCGGGGGAGCAGTTCTTC. It translates to CASRPPSGEQFF.

The rearrangement joins TRBV12-3 or TRBV12-4 to TRBJ2-2; 7 bases fit TRBD2. The CDR3 is 15 amino acids. J gave up 4 bases and V 6 bases, and 8 bases lay outside the gene matches. CDR3 DNA sequence: TGTGCCAGCAGCTGGACTAGAGGTGGCACCGGGGAGCTGTTTTTT. It codes for CASSWTRGGTGELFF.

This clonotype was recorded a few times. This chain joins TRBV20-1 and TRBJ2-5; 9 positions agree with TRBD1. Germline V gene data show CDR1 as DFQATT and CDR2 as SNEGSKA (reference sequence). This CDR3 spans 15 amino acids. V trimming: 4 bases; J trimming: 4 bases; junction bases outside the gene matches: 10. The CDR3 DNA reads TGCAGTGCTATACAGGGGGCTCCAAATCGAGAGACCCAGTACTTC. It yields the protein CSAIQGAPNRETQYF.

This clonotype turned up a few times. A much larger clone differs from this one at a single base, so this may be a read error. The J gene is TRBJ2-1, the V gene TRBV12-3 or TRBV12-4; D remains ambiguous. This CDR3 is 12 amino acids long. Trimming took off 5 bases at V and 8 bases at J, with 10 bases between the two ends. This CDR3 reads CASSLRKDEQFF. DNA of the CDR3: TGTGCCAGCAGTCTCAGGAAGGATGAGCAGTTCTTC.

V is TRBV2 and J is TRBJ2-1; the D gene is possibly TRBD2 (6 bases). The length of the CDR3 is 13 residues. Looked up from germline, CDR1 is SNHLY and CDR2 is FYNNEI. Trimming took 4 bases from V and 4 from J, leaving 8 bases between them. The chain's CDR3 is CASSVGTYNEQFF. CDR3 DNA: TGTGCCAGCAGTGTGGGGACTTACAATGAGCAGTTCTTC.

The CDR3: CASSSGSKETQYF. The DNA of the CDR3 is TGTGCCAGCAGCTCAGGGTCCAAAGAGACCCAGTACTTC. This chain joins TRBV7-3 and TRBJ2-5, with TRBD1 as a possible D gene (5 bases). This CDR3 is built from 13 residues. Germline CDR1 SGHTA, CDR2 FQGTGA. Trimming removed 4 bases at V and 3 bases at J, with 9 bases between.

In this sample, this clonotype turned up many times. The chain employs TRBV7-2 and TRBJ2-5, with TRBD1 matching over 9 bases. Germline CDR1 and CDR2: SGHTA and FQGNSA. Unmatched junction bases numbered 6, after V lost 5 bases and J lost 2 bases. The CDR3 totals 15 residues. CDR3 DNA: TGTGCCAGCAGCGCAGGGACAGGGATACAAGAGACCCAGTACTTC. Amino acid sequence: CASSAGTGIQETQYF.

This clonotype was detected many times. The V call is TRBV11-2, the J call TRBJ1-2; the D is unclear. V was trimmed by 0 bases and J by 3 bases, leaving 5 bases between them. Germline lookup yields CDR1 SGHAT and CDR2 FQNNGV. The CDR3 spans 13 residues. CDR3 in DNA: TGTGCCAGCAGCTTAGAGGGGTACTATGGCTACACCTTC. Translating gives CASSLEGYYGYTF.